The 17 T cell receptor beta chains below were found in one sample sequenced in a study of beta chain features in type 1 diabetes. All of the isolated RNA was reverse transcribed, so expressed TCRB transcripts were sequenced. TCRdb keeps only in-frame clones here, not all; method: immunoSEQ multiplex PCR. The table lists around 320,000 clones, 14% of them singletons. The sequenced sample consisted of central memory CD4+ T cells from blood. The receptors here all came from a man aged 25-40 years in good health.

This chain links TRBV27 with TRBJ1-4, with 7 nucleotides matching TRBD1. Trimming removed 3 bases from V and 2 bases from J; junction bases left unmatched: 3. This CDR3 is built from 15 residues. CDR1 and CDR2 from the germline V gene are MNHEY and SMNVEV (reference sequence). The CDR3, as DNA: TGTGCCAGCAGTTTGACCAGGGGGACTAATGAAAAACTGTTTTTT. Translation gives CASSLTRGTNEKLFF.

In this sample, this clone turned up a few times. The V call is TRBV7-9, the J call TRBJ2-7; 8 bases agree with TRBD1. The CDR3 sequence is 13 residues long. Trimming removed 5 bases from V and 3 bases from J; junction bases left unmatched: 3. CDR1 and CDR2 from the germline V gene are SEHNR and FQNEAQ (reference sequence). In DNA, the CDR3 is TGTGCCAGCAGCAGAGGGACAGGCTACGAGCAGTACGTC. Translated, it gives CASSRGTGYEQYV.

This clone was detected ten times or more. The chain carries TRBV30 and TRBJ1-5, with D perhaps matching TRBD1 (6 bases). The CDR3 length is 14 residues. CDR1 is GTSNPN, CDR2 SVGIG, per germline (reference sequence). V lost 0 bases and J lost 7, with 13 bases in between. CDR3 residues: CAWSVRGGLQPQHF. DNA for the CDR3: TGTGCCTGGAGTGTACGTGGGGGGCTCCAGCCCCAGCATTTT.

The gene calls are TRBV10-3 and TRBJ1-1; D not certain. The CDR3 loop spans 15 amino acids. Between the trimmed V and J ends, which lost 8 bases and 2 bases, there was a span of 18 bases. The germline CDR1 and CDR2 sequences are ENHRY and SYGVKD. Written as DNA, the CDR3 is TGTGCCATCGGCGGGCCGGGGAGGGTCAACACTGAAGCTTTCTTT. Translated, it gives CAIGGPGRVNTEAFF.

The V and J genes are TRBV5-4 and TRBJ2-1; 14 bases agree with TRBD2. The CDR3 has 15 amino acids. With 3 bases clipped from V and 7 bases from J, the junction kept 3 bases outside the gene matches. The germline gives CDR1 SGHNT, CDR2 YYREEE (reference sequence). The CDR3 protein is CASSSGLAGANEQFF. Here the CDR3 DNA reads TGTGCCAGCAGCTCGGGACTAGCGGGAGCAAATGAGCAGTTCTTC.

This chain connects TRBV6-6 to TRBJ2-1; D gene uncertain. The CDR3 sequence is 14 residues long. Germline CDR1 reads MNHNY; CDR2 reads SVGAGI (reference sequence). V lost 5 bases to trimming and J lost 8 bases, with 16 bases between them. The CDR3 here is CASSVHPSRDEQFF. CDR3 sequence (DNA): TGTGCCAGCAGTGTTCACCCTAGTCGGGATGAGCAGTTCTTC.

The chain links TRBV5-1 to TRBJ2-1; D not certain. Deletions cut 4 bases from V and 0 bases from J, with 11 bases between. Germline-derived CDR1 and CDR2 are SGHRS and YFSETQ. This CDR3 has 15 amino acids. The CDR3 DNA is TGCGCCAGCAGCCTCGATCATAACTCCTACAATGAGCAGTTCTTC. Residues: CASSLDHNSYNEQFF.

The chain uses TRBV6-1 and TRBJ2-4, with 9 bases aligning to TRBD1. CDR3 length: 15 amino acids. Unmatched junction bases numbered 9, after V lost 8 bases and J lost 4 bases. Germline V gene lookup returns CDR1 MNHNS and CDR2 SASEGT. As DNA, the CDR3 is TGTGCCAGCGGAGGGACAGGGTGGGCTAAAAACATTCAGTACTTC. Translating it yields CASGGTGWAKNIQYF.

This clone was seen more than once but under ten times. The chain uses TRBV15 and TRBJ2-3; TRBD1 matches 7 bases. The CDR3 spans 13 residues. Germline assignment: CDR1 LNHNV and CDR2 YYDKDF (reference sequence). The trim removed 0 bases at V and 14 bases at J, leaving 8 bases unmatched. The CDR3, as DNA: TGTGCCACCAGCAGAGATCAGGGACAGAGGACGTATTTT. The encoded protein is CATSRDQGQRTYF. The full variable domain, its missing parts supplied by reference TRBV15 and TRBJ2-3, is DAMVIQNPRYQVTQFGKPVTLSCSQTLNHNVMYWYQQKSSQAPKLLFHYYDKDFNNEADTPDNFQSRRPNTSFCFLDIRSPGLGDTAMYLCATSRDQGQRTYFGPGTRLTVL.

The gene calls are TRBV5-5 and TRBJ2-2; maybe TRBD2 (6 bases). V was shortened by 1 base and J by 4 bases, with 11 bases between the two germline ends. There are 15 residues in the CDR3. Germline V CDR1 and CDR2: SGHKS, YYEKEE (reference sequence). The CDR3, as DNA: TGTGCCAGCAGCTTGTTCCATAGCGGCACCGGGGAGCTGTTTTTT. The encoded protein is CASSLFHSGTGELFF.

This clone was counted a few times. Other DNA variants within this sample encode the same CDR3. J is TRBJ2-5 and V is TRBV18; D gene unclear. The CDR3 length is 12 residues. V was pared by 3 bases and J by 5 bases, with 7 bases between. Germline V gives CDR1 KGHSH, CDR2 LQKENI. The CDR3: CASSPTSETQYF. The CDR3 bases are TGTGCCAGCTCACCTACCTCCGAGACCCAGTACTTC.

The CDR3 reads CASSDIRGLYEQYF. CDR3 in DNA: TGTGCCAGCAGCGACATCCGGGGCTTATACGAGCAGTACTTC. The chain links TRBV7-9 to TRBJ2-7; D possibly matches TRBD1 or TRBD2 (5 bases each). The V end was cut by 5 bases, the J end by 4 bases, with 15 bases between. Germline V gene lookup returns CDR1 SEHNR and CDR2 FQNEAQ (reference sequence). The CDR3 is 14 residues long. The full variable domain, in which reference TRBV7-9 and TRBJ2-7 provide the parts outside the CDR3, is DTGVSQNPRHKITKRGQNVTFRCDPISEHNRLYWYRQTLGQGPEFLTYFQNEAQLEKSRLLSDRFSAERPKGSFSTLEIQRTEQGDSAMYLCASSDIRGLYEQYFGPGTRLTVT.

In its sample, this clone was seen once. The chain carries TRBV6-6 and TRBJ1-1; D is ambiguous. V was clipped by 2 bases and J by 9 bases, with 10 bases between them. The V gene's germline CDR1 is MNHNY and CDR2 SVGAGI (reference sequence). CDR3 length: 12 residues. The CDR3 sequence is CASSYDVEKAFF. Written as DNA, the CDR3 is TGTGCCAGCAGTTACGACGTCGAGAAAGCTTTCTTT.

The rearrangement joins TRBV27 to TRBJ2-5; a possible D gene is TRBD1 (5 bases). CDR3 length: 13 residues. The germline V gene encodes CDR1 MNHEY and CDR2 SMNVEV (reference sequence). V dropped 3 bases and J dropped 5 bases, with 10 bases sitting between them. CDR3 sequence reads: CASSFSGLETQYF. CDR3 bases: TGTGCCAGCAGTTTTTCAGGGCTTGAGACCCAGTACTTC.

V gene TRBV19 combines with J gene TRBJ1-2; D is possibly TRBD1 (6 bases). Trimming left V 3 bases short and J 5 bases short, with 13 bases between. The CDR3 loop spans 14 amino acids. Germline CDR1 is LNHDA and CDR2 is SQIVND (reference sequence). The CDR3 sequence is CASSISGVLYGYTF. CDR3 in DNA: TGTGCCAGTAGTATTTCAGGGGTGTTGTATGGCTACACCTTC.

A few counts support this clone. The J gene is TRBJ1-1, the V gene TRBV5-1, with 7 bases aligning to TRBD1. Losses at the gene ends were 4 bases for V and 2 bases for J; bases not matched to a gene: 8. This CDR3 is 15 amino acids long. Germline CDR1 and CDR2: SGHRS and YFSETQ. CDR3 bases: TGCGCCAGCAGCAGGGAGACAGGGAGCAACACTGAAGCTTTCTTT. Protein: CASSRETGSNTEAFF.

The rearrangement uses TRBV18 and TRBJ2-2; 9 bases are shared with TRBD1. Unmatched junction bases numbered 3, after V lost 0 bases and J lost 4 bases. CDR1 is KGHSH, CDR2 LQKENI, per germline. The CDR3 length is 16 residues. The CDR3 bases are TGTGCCAGCTCACCACCGACAGGGGGAGTCACCGGGGAGCTGTTTTTT. Protein product: CASSPPTGGVTGELFF.